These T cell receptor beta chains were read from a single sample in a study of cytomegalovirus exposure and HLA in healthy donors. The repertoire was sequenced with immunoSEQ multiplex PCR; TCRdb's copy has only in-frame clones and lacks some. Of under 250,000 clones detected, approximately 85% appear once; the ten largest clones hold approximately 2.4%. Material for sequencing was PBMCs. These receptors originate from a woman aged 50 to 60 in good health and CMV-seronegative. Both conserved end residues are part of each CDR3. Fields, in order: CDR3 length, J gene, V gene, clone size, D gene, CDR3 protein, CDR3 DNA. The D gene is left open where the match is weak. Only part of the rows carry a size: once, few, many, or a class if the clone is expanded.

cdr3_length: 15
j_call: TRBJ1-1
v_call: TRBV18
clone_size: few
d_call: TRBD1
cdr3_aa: CATRDRGNGNTEAFF
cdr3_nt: TGTGCCACCAGGGACAGGGGGAATGGGAACACTGAAGCTTTCTTT

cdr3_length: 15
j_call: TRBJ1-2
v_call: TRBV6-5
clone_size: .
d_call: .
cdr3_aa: CASRGGRGVNYGYTF
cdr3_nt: TGTGCCAGCAGGGGAGGACGGGGAGTTAACTATGGCTACACCTTC

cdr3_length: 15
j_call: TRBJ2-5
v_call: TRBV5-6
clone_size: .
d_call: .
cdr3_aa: CASSGPGQTQETQYF
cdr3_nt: TGTGCCAGCAGCGGCCCGGGACAAACCCAAGAGACCCAGTACTTC

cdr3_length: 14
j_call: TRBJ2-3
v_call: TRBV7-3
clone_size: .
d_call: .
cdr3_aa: CASSPKGSTDTQYF
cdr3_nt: TGTGCCAGCAGTCCGAAGGGGTCCACAGATACGCAGTATTTT

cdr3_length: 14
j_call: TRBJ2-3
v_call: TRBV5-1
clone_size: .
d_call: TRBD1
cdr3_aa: CASNLRTGADTQYF
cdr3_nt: TGCGCCAGCAACCTTAGGACAGGAGCAGATACGCAGTATTTT

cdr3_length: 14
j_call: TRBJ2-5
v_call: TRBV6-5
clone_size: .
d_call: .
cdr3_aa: CASRVLENQETQYF
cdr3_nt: TGTGCCAGCAGGGTCCTAGAAAACCAAGAGACCCAGTACTTC

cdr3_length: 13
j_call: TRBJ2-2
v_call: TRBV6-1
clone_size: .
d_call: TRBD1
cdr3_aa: CASSRQGTGELFF
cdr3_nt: TGTGCCAGCAGTCGACAGGGGACCGGGGAGCTGTTTTTT

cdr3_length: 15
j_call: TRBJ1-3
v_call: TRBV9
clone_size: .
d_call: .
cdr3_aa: CASSVGTGSGNTIYF
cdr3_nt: TGTGCCAGCAGCGTAGGTACCGGGTCTGGAAACACCATATATTTT

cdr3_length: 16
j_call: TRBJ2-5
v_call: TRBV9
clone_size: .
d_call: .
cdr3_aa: CASSVDRGGGQETQYF
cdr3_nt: TGTGCCAGCAGCGTAGATAGGGGAGGGGGACAAGAGACCCAGTACTTC

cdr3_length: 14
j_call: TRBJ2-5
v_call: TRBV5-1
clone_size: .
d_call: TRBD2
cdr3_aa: CASSMSSGLETQYF
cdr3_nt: TGCGCCAGCAGCATGTCTAGCGGGCTGGAGACCCAGTACTTC

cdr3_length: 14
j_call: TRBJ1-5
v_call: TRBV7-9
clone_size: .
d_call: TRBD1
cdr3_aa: CASSLAGQGQPQHF
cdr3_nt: TGTGCCAGCAGCTTAGCTGGACAGGGCCAGCCCCAGCATTTT

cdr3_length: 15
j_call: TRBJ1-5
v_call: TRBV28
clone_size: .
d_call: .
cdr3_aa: CATTGHLVSNQPQHF
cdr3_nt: TGTGCCACTACGGGACACCTAGTTAGCAATCAGCCCCAGCATTTT

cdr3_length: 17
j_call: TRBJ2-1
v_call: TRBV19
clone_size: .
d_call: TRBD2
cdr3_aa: CASSKTSGDLSYNEQFF
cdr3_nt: TGTGCCAGTAGCAAAACTAGCGGGGATCTCTCCTACAATGAGCAGTTCTTC

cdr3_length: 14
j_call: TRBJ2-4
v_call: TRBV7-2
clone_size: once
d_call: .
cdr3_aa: CASSRGQGGGIQYF
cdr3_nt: TGTGCCAGCAGCCGAGGGCAGGGAGGGGGCATTCAGTACTTC

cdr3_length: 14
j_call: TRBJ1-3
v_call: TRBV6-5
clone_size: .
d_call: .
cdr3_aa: CASSDSSSGNTIYF
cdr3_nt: TGTGCCAGCAGCGACAGTTCCTCTGGAAACACCATATATTTT

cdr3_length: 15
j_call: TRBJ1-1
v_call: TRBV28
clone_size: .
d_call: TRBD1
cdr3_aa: CASSGGTGGYTEAFF
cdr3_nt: TGTGCCAGCAGTGGTGGGACAGGGGGCTACACTGAAGCTTTCTTT

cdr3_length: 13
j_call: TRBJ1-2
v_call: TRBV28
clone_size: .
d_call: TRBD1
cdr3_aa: CASSLDRVDGYTF
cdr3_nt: TGTGCCAGCAGCCTTGACAGGGTCGATGGCTACACCTTC

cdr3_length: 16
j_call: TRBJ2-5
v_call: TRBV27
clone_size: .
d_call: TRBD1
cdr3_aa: CASSSRDRGVRETQYF
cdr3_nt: TGTGCCAGCAGTTCCCGGGACAGGGGTGTTAGAGAGACCCAGTACTTC

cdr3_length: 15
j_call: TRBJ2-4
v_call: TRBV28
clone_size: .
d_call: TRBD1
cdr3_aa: CASTVLDRGQNIQYF
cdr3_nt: TGTGCCAGCACTGTCCTGGACAGGGGCCAAAACATTCAGTACTTC

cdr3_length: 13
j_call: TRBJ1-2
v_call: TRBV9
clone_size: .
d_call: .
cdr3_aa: CASSVNVRGGYTF
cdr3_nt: TGTGCCAGCAGCGTAAACGTTAGGGGAGGCTACACCTTC

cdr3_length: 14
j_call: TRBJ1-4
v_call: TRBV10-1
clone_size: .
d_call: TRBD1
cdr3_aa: CASSGGTANEKLFF
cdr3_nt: TGCGCCAGCAGTGGCGGGACAGCTAATGAAAAACTGTTTTTT

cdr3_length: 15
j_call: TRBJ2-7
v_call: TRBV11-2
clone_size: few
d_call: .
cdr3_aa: CASSFRTYGSYEQYF
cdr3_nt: TGTGCCAGCAGCTTCCGGACTTATGGCTCCTACGAGCAGTACTTC

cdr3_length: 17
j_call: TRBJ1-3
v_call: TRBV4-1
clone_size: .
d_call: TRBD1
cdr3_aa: CASSHPIDRGSGNTIYF
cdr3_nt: TGCGCCAGCAGCCACCCCATTGACAGGGGCTCTGGAAACACCATATATTTT

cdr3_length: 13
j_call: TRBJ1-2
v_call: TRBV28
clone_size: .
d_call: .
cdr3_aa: CASSLGGSYGYTF
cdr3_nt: TGTGCCAGCAGTTTAGGAGGTTCCTATGGCTACACCTTC

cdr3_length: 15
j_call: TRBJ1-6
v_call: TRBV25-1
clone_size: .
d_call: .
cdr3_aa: CASSATGTMFSPLHF
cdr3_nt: TGTGCCAGCAGTGCGACCGGGACAATGTTTTCACCCCTCCACTTT

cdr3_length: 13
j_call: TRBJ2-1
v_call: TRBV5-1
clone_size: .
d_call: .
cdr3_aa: CASSPPSGLNQFF
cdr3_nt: TGCGCCAGCAGCCCTCCGTCGGGATTGAATCAGTTCTTC

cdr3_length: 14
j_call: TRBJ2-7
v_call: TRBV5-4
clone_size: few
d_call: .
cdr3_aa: CASSLGGGPEEQYF
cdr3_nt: TGTGCCAGCAGCTTAGGCGGGGGCCCGGAGGAGCAGTACTTC

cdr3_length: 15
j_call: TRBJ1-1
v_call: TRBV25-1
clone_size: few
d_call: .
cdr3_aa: CASSEFGGGNTEAFF
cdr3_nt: TGTGCCAGCAGTGAATTTGGGGGGGGGAACACTGAAGCTTTCTTT

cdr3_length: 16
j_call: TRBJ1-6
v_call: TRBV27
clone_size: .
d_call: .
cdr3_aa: CASSLGSGWSNSPLHF
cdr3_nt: TGTGCCAGCAGTTTAGGTTCTGGGTGGAGTAATTCACCCCTCCACTTT

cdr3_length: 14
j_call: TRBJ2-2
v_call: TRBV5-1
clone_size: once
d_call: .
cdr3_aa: CASRGGGDTGELFF
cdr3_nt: TGCGCCAGCAGAGGAGGGGGGGACACCGGGGAGCTGTTTTTT

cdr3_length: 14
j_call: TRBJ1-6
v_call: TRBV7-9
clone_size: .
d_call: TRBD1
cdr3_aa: CASRWTGDNSPLHF
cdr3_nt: TGTGCCAGCAGGTGGACAGGGGATAATTCACCCCTCCACTTT

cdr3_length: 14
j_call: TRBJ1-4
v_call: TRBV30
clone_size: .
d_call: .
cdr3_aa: CAWTKTGFNEKLFF
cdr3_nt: TGTGCCTGGACCAAAACGGGGTTTAATGAAAAACTGTTTTTT

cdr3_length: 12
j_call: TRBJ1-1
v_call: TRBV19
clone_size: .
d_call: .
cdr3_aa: CASSIPGSEAFF
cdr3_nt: TGTGCCAGTAGTATACCTGGCAGTGAAGCTTTCTTT

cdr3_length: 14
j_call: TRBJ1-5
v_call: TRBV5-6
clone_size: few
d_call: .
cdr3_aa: CASSLGPGGQPQHF
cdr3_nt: TGTGCCAGCAGCTTGGGCCCGGGGGGTCAGCCCCAGCATTTT

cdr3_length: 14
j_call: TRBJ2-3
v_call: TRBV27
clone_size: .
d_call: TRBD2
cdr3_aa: CASSRTSGRDTQYF
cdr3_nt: TGTGCCAGCAGTCGGACTAGCGGGAGAGATACGCAGTATTTT

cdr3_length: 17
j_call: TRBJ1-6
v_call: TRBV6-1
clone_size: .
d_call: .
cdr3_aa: CASSESGGLSYNSPLHF
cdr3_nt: TGTGCCAGCAGTGAATCCGGGGGTCTCTCCTATAATTCACCCCTCCACTTT

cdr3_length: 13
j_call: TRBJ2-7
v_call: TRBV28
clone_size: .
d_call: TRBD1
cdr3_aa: CASRMDRPGEQYF
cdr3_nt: TGTGCCAGCAGGATGGACAGGCCTGGCGAGCAGTACTTC

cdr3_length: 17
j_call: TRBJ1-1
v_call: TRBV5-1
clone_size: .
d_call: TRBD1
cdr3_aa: CASSTGQGFNTVTEAFF
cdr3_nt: TGCGCCAGCAGCACCGGACAGGGCTTTAACACAGTAACTGAAGCTTTCTTT

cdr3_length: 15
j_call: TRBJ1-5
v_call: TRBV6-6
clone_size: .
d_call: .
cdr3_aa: CASSYPGQGNQPQHF
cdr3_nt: TGTGCCAGCAGTTACCCTGGACAAGGAAATCAGCCCCAGCATTTT

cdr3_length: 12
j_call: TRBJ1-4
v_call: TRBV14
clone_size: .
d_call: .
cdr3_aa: CASSRAPASLFF
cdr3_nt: TGTGCCAGCAGCCGGGCCCCGGCGAGTCTGTTTTTT

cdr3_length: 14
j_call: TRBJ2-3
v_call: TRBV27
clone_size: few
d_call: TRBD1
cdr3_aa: CATGRGQGADTQYF
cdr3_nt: TGTGCCACCGGGAGGGGACAGGGGGCAGATACGCAGTATTTT

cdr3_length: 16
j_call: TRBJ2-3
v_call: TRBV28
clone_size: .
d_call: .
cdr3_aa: CASSRIMSGDLDTQYF
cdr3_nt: TGTGCCAGCAGCCGGATTATGAGCGGAGACTTAGATACGCAGTATTTT

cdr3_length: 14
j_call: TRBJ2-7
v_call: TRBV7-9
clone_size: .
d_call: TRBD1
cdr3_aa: CASSPRDRAHEQYF
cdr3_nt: TGTGCCAGCAGCCCCAGGGACAGGGCCCACGAGCAGTACTTC

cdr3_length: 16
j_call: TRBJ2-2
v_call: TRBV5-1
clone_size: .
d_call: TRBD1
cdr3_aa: CASSSTGGGDTGELFF
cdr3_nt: TGCGCCAGCAGCTCGACAGGGGGAGGAGACACCGGGGAGCTGTTTTTT

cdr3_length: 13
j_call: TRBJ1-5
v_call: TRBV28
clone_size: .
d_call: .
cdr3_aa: CATQFRGNQPQHF
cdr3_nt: TGTGCCACCCAATTTCGGGGCAATCAGCCCCAGCATTTT

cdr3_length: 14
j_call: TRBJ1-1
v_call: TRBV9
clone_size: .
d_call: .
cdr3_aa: CASSPQAGVGEAFF
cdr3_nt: TGTGCCAGCAGCCCACAAGCGGGGGTGGGTGAAGCTTTCTTT

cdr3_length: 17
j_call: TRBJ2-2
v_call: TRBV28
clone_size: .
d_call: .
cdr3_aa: CASTSEGALTNTGELFF
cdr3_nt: TGTGCCAGCACGTCCGAAGGGGCTCTAACTAACACCGGGGAGCTGTTTTTT

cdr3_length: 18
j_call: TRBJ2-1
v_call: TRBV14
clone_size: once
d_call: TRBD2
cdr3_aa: CASSQVVGLAFSYNEQFF
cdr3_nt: TGTGCCAGCAGCCAAGTAGTTGGACTAGCCTTCTCCTACAATGAGCAGTTCTTC

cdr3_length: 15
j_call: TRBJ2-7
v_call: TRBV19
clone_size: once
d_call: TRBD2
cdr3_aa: CASTPGTSPFYEQYF
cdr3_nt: TGTGCCAGTACCCCAGGGACTAGCCCCTTCTACGAGCAGTACTTC

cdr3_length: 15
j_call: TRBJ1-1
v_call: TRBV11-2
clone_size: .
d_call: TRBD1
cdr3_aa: CASSLAGQGGDEAFF
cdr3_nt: TGTGCCAGCAGCTTAGCGGGGCAGGGGGGCGATGAAGCTTTCTTT

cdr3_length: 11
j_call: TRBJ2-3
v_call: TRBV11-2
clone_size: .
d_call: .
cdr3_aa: CASSSTSLKYF
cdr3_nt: TGTGCCAGCAGCTCGACATCGTTGAAGTATTTT

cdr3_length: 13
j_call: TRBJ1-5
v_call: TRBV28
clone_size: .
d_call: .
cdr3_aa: CASTWGGNQPQHF
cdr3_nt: TGTGCCAGCACTTGGGGGGGGAATCAGCCCCAGCATTTT

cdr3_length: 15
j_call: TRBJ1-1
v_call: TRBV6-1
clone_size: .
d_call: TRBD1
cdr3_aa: CASSEVGGLGTEAFF
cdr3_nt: TGTGCCAGCAGTGAAGTAGGGGGCCTGGGCACTGAAGCTTTCTTT